This T cell receptor beta chain was retrieved from a study of lymphopenia after photon versus proton radiotherapy. Findings and caveats of the study: Oligoclonal CD8+ Temra expansion after nadir drove photon patients' diversity drop.

On this clone: Its specificity is unknown.

The CDR3 runs to 16 residues. Germline CDR1 SGHDT, CDR2 YYEEEE. The ends were cut back, 0 bases at V and 0 bases at J, with 13 bases in the middle. Sequencing was performed with immunoSEQ multiplex PCR; in TCRdb, only in-frame clones are kept and a portion is missing. Of fewer than 20,000 clones detected, roughly 90% appear once; the ten largest clones hold approximately 1.5%. Source: peripheral blood, taken from a patient treated with photon-based radiotherapy. This chain links TRBV5-6 with TRBJ2-7; D might be TRBD1 (6 bases). The source of this sequence is a woman aged 40 to 55 with cholangiocarcinoma. CDR3 amino acids: CASSLGQGQSSYEQYF. The CDR3 DNA follows: TGTGCCAGCAGCTTGGGCCAGGGGCAGAGCTCCTACGAGCAGTACTTC.